The sequence of this T cell receptor (beta chain) was determined in a study of blood T cell repertoires in COVID-19 (dated by TCRdb to about 2020). Broadly, across the study: Collaborator samples came from the United States, Italy and Spain and covered acute and convalescent phases of COVID-19. Samples came from the ongoing ImmuneRACE study (first 160 participants) plus 1,254 subjects from 6 global collaborators. The repertoires were released in a freely available public database intended as a resource for research on the immune response to SARS-CoV-2. HLA class I and class II types, where available, came from metadata supplied by the sample provider rather than from assay-based typing. Nearly every sample came with metadata listing a de-identified subject ID, COVID-19 status, age in years and sex. The prospective study material was composed of cDNA or gDNA derived from T cells, B-cell-depleted T cells, or PBMCs. Deeply sampled blood TCRbeta repertoires from subjects exposed to, actively infected with, or recovered from COVID-19 were included in the dataset. The paper's findings and limits, for the study overall: Clinical and demographic metadata were provided uncurated, with the amount varying by source and participant.

TCRbeta CDR3 regions were amplified from genomic DNA by means of the immunoSEQ Assay, a bias-controlled multiplex PCR. Regarding the original processing steps: Within the assay, amplification of reference gene primers was used to estimate how many nucleated cells each sample contained. Sequence reads were collapsed and filtered to measure the absolute abundance of every unique TCRbeta CDR3 rearrangement. For each sample, productive Simpson clonality was calculated as the square root of Simpson's diversity index over productive rearrangements. The source is immuneACCESS, and TCRdb retained only in-frame sequences with V and J called. Part of the clones is not carried over; for the studies checked, unresolved V genes explain less than half of this, and the remainder is unexplained. Clone size and V and J calls were adopted from that table, with D and trimming inferred from the DNA. For this sample there are about 280,000 clones; about 90% appear just once. The ten largest make up about 1.5% of the sample.

Trimming takes 3 bases off V and 1 base off J; junction bases not matched to a gene: 5. CDR1 and CDR2 were assigned from the germline V gene as KGHSH and LQKENI. The CDR3 numbers 15 residues from cysteine through phenylalanine. The entry retains the CDR3 DNA only, 45 bases that are in frame from base 1. Participants in the prospective study were enrolled through a virtual design, were aged about 18 to 90 years, and lived in roughly 26 United States geographic areas. To assign participants to cohorts, the prospective study relied on clinical history that participants themselves reported in a screening survey and a study questionnaire. In the prospective study, mobile phlebotomists collected whole blood, serum and a nasopharyngeal or oropharyngeal swab from each participant. Additional blood draws and questionnaires over an approximately 2-month period could optionally be provided by prospective study participants. Blood samples from the prospective study were shipped frozen or at room temperature prior to DNA extraction.

With respect to this clone: Its antigen has not been determined. The record has no base qualities; no much larger clone is one base away.

The chain is encoded by TRBV18 joined to TRBJ1-1, with 7 middle bases fitting TRBD1. This TCR was recovered from a woman aged 18-29 years with acute COVID-19. The sample comprised PBMCs or T cells enriched from blood (not recorded which). The CDR3 loop reads CASSPGAGGNTEAFF. The DNA sequence reads TGTGCCAGCTCACCCGGAGCAGGGGGGAACACTGAAGCTTTCTTT.